This TCR beta chain was observed in a study of T-cell memory formation after mild COVID-19. At the level of the study: For the most part, TCR clusters were specific to one donor.

Findings of the study overall: A second wave expanding day 15 to 37 was CD4+-biased; contracting clones were balanced. Pre-infection memory harbored some responding clones, suggesting cross-reactive memory joined.

TCR alpha and TCR beta cDNA libraries with sample barcodes and UMIs came from 5'RACE using constant-segment primers. TCRdb reanalysed the 5' RACE reads using MiXCR and keeps one entry per CDR3 protein. The table lists a few hundred thousand distinct CDR3 sequences, roughly 20% of them singletons. The CDR3 spans 15 residues. V was clipped by 0 bases and J by 4 bases, with 11 bases between them. Germline V gene data show CDR1 as SGDLS and CDR2 as YYNGEE. The table lists this clonotype with a few counts. Antigen: not known. The sequence was obtained from a man between 18 and 35 years old who had mild COVID-19 (a few samples of this study predate the infection). Cell type and time point are not known. Input material: PBMCs or a T cell subset sorted from them (not recorded which). V is TRBV9 and J is TRBJ1-3; tentative D call: TRBD1 (5 bases). The DNA of the CDR3 is TGTGCCAGCAGCGTAGGTAGGGGTCCCGGAAACACCATATATTTT. Translating it yields CASSVGRGPGNTIYF.